This T cell receptor beta chain came from a study of CD8+CD57+ T cells in acquired aplastic anemia. Overall study context: Sorted CD4+ plus CD8+ cells gave DNA averaging approximately 2.9 ug. For CD4+ cells, healthy donors had an average of about 9.9 million reads.

Study results and limitations: Controls did not differ significantly from patients in CD8+ Simpson's diversity.

About this clonotype itself: Its antigen remains unknown.

The template for TCR beta VDJ and CDR3 sequence profiling was genomic DNA. TCRdb re-derived calls from the reads in MiXCR, one entry per CDR3 protein. The profile covers around 170,000 distinct CDR3 sequences, with about 47% appearing a single time and about 2.9% taken by the ten largest. The CDR3 totals 14 residues. Germline V lookup: CDR1 SNHLY, CDR2 FYNNEI. V was trimmed by 6 bases and J by 5 bases, leaving 15 bases between them. The sample consisted of sorted CD4+, CD8+, or CD8+CD57+ T cells (not recorded which) from PBMCs. The chain carries TRBV2 and TRBJ2-3; weak D call: TRBD1 (6 bases). This receptor was identified in a human donor in good health. The DNA for the CDR3 is TGTGCCAGCAGGCAGGGACATGTTAAAGATACGCAGTATTTT. Translating it yields CASRQGHVKDTQYF.